This T cell receptor (beta chain) was profiled in a study of T cells in Graves' hyperthyroidism and ophthalmopathy (dated by TCRdb to between 2019 and 2020). About the study as a whole: Peripheral blood was collected at initial diagnosis, before any treatment. The paper describes TCR Vbeta CDR3 sequencing of 120 to 150 peripheral blood samples, made up of roughly 45 ophthalmopathy patients, 70 to 80 hyperthyroidism patients and 17 progressor patients. For training and testing, the roughly 93 patients in the discovery cohort were randomly divided in a 7:3 ratio. TCR V-J signatures able to tell the groups apart were searched for in a discovery cohort of more than 90 patients, of whom more than 40 had Graves' ophthalmopathy and more than 55 had stable Graves' hyperthyroidism. Whether ophthalmopathy could be predicted prospectively was tested in an independent validation cohort made up of 18 to 20 hyperthyroidism patients plus 17 patients who later progressed to ophthalmopathy. The study also compared thyroid tissue and blood T-cell repertoires from roughly 6 Graves' hyperthyroidism patients. Once sampling was done, hyperthyroidism patients were given methimazole at a starting dose of 30 mg daily, whereas ophthalmopathy patients were given high-dose intravenous methylprednisolone.

This clonotype was seen repeatedly, ten times or more. Its antigen is still unknown. Base-call qualities are not available, and no considerably larger clone is one nucleotide away. The research as a whole found: Most expanded thyroid clonotypes (frequency above 0.001) were also found in blood, which suggests that blood repertoires may mirror thyroid immune responses. No statistical method was used to fix the sample size in advance, and group allocation was not hidden from the investigators. In validation, progression to ophthalmopathy was predicted by the model with around 71% sensitivity and approximately 78% specificity, a median of roughly six months before onset. In cross-validation, a model built on a 13 V-J signature told ophthalmopathy apart from stable hyperthyroidism with under 90% sensitivity and roughly 81% specificity, and in testing the same model reached 80%/75%.

For CDR1 and CDR2, the germline V gene lists SNHLY and FYNNEI. Measured from the cysteine to the phenylalanine, the CDR3 is 14 residues long. The entry retains the CDR3 DNA only, 42 bases that are in frame from base 1. Trimming at the junction amounts to 4 bases on V and 6 bases on J, and the germline ends lie 10 bases apart. Amplification of TCR beta CDR3 regions was carried out from RNA transcripts. For the first round of RT-PCR on the TCR CDR3, the HTBI primer set was used together with the Qiagen OneStep RT-PCR kit. Libraries were constructed in a second round of multiplex PCR, after which size selection and purification were carried out. Libraries were sequenced paired-end with 100 bp reads on an Illumina HiSeq2000. Concerning the study's data processing: SOAPnuke was used to process the raw data, throwing out any read that contained adapters or uncalled bases, had a mean Phred below 15, or lacked an exact constant-primer or identifier match. COPE v1.2.5 was used to merge the high-quality paired reads, and each unique nucleotide sequence was defined as a clonotype. MiTCR v1.1 was used to align clonotypes to the IMGT TRBV, TRBD and TRBJ reference segments. The analysis was restricted to V-J combinations with a frequency above 0.0001, which together covered just over 99% of the repertoires. A TCS score was defined as the ratio of F50 (clonal expansion) to E x V (chaos), with BLOSUM62-based TCRdist applied between CDR3 peptides within each V-J. Welch's t-statistics and random forest reduced around 520 V-J features to fewer than 15, which were used in a naive Bayes classifier (R e1071). TCRdb handled the public reads itself, with Q25 trimming in fastp and clone calling in MiXCR, and kept productive beta chains. Identical CDR3 protein sequences are pooled into one entry, listed with their most common genes and DNA. TCRdb's processing, not the study's, gives the V and J calls here. Across this sample there are about 500,000 distinct CDR3 sequences, with 15% to 20% seen only once. Approximately 16% of the sample belongs to the ten largest clones.

Ophthalmopathy patients had moderately to severely active disease, with a Clinical Activity Score of 3 or more, a NOSPECS grade of 4 or more, and a disease duration of less than 3 months. Exclusion was applied to patients with uncontrolled infections, other autoimmune diseases, pregnancy or lactation. Clinical symptoms, serum thyroxine and TRAb, thyroid ultrasound, and orbital computed tomography formed the basis for the diagnoses. Ficoll-Paque density gradient centrifugation was used to isolate PBMCs from around 10 ml of fresh peripheral blood. Total RNA was extracted with Trizol reagent, and quality was checked on an Agilent 2100 Bioanalyzer.

The TCR comes from a woman aged 18 to 35 with Graves' ophthalmopathy. Sequencing input: blood. The chain is encoded by TRBV2 joined to TRBJ1-6; no D segment can be confidently identified. At the DNA level, the sequence is TGTGCCAGCAGTGCCCGGGAAGGTAATTCACCCCTCCACTTT. Translated, this is CASSAREGNSPLHF.